This paragraph covers one T cell receptor (beta chain) sequence. The method was immunoSEQ multiplex PCR; TCRdb's version includes in-frame clones alone and lacks a portion of them. Among 290,000 or so clones listed, about 89% were seen once. V was pared by 4 bases and J by 7 bases, with 3 bases of the junction left unmatched. The CDR3 loop spans 11 amino acids. Germline V gene sequence: CDR1 SQVTM, CDR2 ANQGSEA. This sample stems from a study of blood T cell repertoires in COVID-19. The chain couples TRBV29-1 to TRBJ1-2; 7 nucleotides agree with TRBD1. The sequence was collected from a woman aged 25-40 years with COVID-19, enrolled during active disease. The sequenced material came from peripheral blood. The CDR3 loop reads CSVGRQGGYTF. CDR3 DNA: TGCAGCGTTGGCCGACAGGGTGGCTACACCTTC.